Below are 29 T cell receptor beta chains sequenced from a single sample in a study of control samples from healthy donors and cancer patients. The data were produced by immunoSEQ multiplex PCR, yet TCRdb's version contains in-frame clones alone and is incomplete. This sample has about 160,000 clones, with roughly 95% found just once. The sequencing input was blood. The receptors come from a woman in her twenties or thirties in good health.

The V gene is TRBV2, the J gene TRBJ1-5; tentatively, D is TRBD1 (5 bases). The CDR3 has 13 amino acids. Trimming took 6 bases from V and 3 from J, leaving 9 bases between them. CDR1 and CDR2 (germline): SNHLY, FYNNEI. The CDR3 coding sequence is TGTGCCAGCAGCGGGACGGTCAATCAGCCCCAGCATTTT. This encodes CASSGTVNQPQHF.

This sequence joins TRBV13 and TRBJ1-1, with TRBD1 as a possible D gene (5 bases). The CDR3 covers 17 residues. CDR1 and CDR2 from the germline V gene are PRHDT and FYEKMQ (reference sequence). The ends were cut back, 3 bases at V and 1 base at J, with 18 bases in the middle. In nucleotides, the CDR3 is TGTGCCAGCAGCTTTCGTTGGTCGGGGGGACCGAACACTGAAGCTTTCTTT. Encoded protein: CASSFRWSGGPNTEAFF.

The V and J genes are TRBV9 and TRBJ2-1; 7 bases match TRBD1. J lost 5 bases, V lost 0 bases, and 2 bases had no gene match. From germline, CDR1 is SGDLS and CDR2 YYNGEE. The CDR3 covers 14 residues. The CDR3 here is CASSVVGQHNEQFF. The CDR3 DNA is TGTGCCAGCAGCGTAGTGGGACAGCACAATGAGCAGTTCTTC.

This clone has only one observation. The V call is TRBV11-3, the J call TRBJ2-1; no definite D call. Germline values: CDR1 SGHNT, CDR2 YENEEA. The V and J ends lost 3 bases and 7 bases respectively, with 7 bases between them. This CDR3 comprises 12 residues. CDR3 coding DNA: TGTGCCAGCAGCTTTGGGGTGAATGAGCAGTTCTTC. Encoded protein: CASSFGVNEQFF. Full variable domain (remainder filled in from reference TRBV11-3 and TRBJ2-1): EAGVVQSPRYKIIEKKQPVAFWCNPISGHNTLYWYLQNLGQGPELLIRYENEEAVDDSQLPKDRFSAERLKGVDSTLKIQPAELGDSAVYLCASSFGVNEQFFGPGTRLTVL.

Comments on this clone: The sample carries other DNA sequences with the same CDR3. CDR3 sequence reads: CASSKTTGGGRNEQFF. The CDR3 bases are TGTGCCAGCAGCAAAACTACTGGGGGGGGGCGGAATGAGCAGTTCTTC. This chain connects TRBV21-1 to TRBJ2-1; no check of the table's D call, TRBD2, against the DNA was made. TRBV21-1 is termed a pseudogene. This CDR3 contains 16 residues.

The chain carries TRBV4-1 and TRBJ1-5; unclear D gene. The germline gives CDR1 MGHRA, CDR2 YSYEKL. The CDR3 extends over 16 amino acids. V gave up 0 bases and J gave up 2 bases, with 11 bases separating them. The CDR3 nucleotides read TGCGCCAGCAGCCAAGAAACAGTTGCGGGCAATCAGCCCCAGCATTTT. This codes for CASSQETVAGNQPQHF.

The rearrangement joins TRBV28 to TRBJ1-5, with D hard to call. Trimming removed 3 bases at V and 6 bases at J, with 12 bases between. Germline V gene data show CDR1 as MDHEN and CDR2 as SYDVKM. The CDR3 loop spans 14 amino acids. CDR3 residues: CASSLSPRLQPQHF. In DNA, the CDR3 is TGTGCCAGCAGTTTGAGTCCCCGGCTTCAGCCCCAGCATTTT.

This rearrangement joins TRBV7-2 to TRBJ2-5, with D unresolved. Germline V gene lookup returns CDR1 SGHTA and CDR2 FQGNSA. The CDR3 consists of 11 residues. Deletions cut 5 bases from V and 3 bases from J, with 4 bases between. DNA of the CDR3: TGTGCCAGCAGCCGAAAAGAGACCCAGTACTTC. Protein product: CASSRKETQYF.

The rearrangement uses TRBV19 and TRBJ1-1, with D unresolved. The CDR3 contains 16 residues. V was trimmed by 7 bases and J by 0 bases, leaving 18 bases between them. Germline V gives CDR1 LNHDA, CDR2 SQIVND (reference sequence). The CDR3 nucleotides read TGTGCCAGTACCCAAGGCCGAATGAGAATGAACACTGAAGCTTTCTTT. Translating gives CASTQGRMRMNTEAFF.

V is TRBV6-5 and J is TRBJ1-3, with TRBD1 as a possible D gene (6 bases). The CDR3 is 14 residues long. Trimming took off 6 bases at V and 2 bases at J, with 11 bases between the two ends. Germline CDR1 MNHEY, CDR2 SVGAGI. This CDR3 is CASSLRGTGNTIYF. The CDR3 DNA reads TGTGCCAGCAGCCTCAGGGGAACTGGAAACACCATATATTTT.

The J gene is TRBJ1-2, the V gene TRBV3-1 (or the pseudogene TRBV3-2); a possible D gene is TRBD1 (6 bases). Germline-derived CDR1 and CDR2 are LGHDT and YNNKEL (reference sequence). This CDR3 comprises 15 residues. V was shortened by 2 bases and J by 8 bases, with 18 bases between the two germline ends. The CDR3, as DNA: TGTGCCAGCAGCCAATATGATAGGACAGCGGTGGGCTACACCTTC. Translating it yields CASSQYDRTAVGYTF.

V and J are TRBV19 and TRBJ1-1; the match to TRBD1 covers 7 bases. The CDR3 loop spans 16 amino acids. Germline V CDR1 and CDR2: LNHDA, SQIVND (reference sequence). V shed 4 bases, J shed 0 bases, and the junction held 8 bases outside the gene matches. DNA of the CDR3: TGTGCCAGTAGTACTGAGGGGGGACAGATGAACACTGAAGCTTTCTTT. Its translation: CASSTEGGQMNTEAFF.

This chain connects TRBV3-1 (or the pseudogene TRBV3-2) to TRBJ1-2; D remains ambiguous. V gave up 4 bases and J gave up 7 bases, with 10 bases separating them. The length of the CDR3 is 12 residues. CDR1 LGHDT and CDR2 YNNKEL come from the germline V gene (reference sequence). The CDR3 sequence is CASSPDWGGYTF. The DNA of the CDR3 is TGTGCCAGCAGCCCTGACTGGGGTGGCTACACCTTC.

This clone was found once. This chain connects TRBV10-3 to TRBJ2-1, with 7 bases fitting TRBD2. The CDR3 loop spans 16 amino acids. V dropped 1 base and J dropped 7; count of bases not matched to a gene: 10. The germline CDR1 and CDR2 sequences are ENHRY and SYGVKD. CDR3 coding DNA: TGTGCCATCAGTGAGTACGGGGGAGGGCCATGGAATGAGCAGTTCTTC. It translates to CAISEYGGGPWNEQFF.

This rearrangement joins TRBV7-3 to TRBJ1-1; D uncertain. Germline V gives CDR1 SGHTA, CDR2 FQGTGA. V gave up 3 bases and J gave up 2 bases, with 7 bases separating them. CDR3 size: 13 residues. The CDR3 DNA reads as TGTGCCAGCAGCTTGCACCAAAACACTGAAGCTTTCTTT. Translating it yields CASSLHQNTEAFF.

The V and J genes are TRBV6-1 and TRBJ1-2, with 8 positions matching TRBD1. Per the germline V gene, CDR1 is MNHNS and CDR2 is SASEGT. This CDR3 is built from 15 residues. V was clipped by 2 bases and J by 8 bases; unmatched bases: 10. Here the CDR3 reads CASSETRTGYYGYTF. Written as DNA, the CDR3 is TGTGCCAGCAGTGAAACCAGGACAGGGTATTACGGCTACACCTTC.

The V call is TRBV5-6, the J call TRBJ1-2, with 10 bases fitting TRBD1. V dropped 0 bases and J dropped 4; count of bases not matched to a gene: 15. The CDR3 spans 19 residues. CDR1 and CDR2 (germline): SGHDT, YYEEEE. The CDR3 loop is CASSLEEGGQGTSTYGYTF. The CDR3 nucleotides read TGTGCCAGCAGCTTGGAAGAGGGGGGACAGGGGACATCAACCTATGGCTACACCTTC.

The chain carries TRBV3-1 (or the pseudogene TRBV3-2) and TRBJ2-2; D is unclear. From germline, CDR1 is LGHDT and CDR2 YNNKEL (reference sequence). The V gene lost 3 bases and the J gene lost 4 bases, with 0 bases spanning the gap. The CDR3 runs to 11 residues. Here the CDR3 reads CASSHTGELFF. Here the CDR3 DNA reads TGTGCCAGCAGCCACACCGGGGAGCTGTTTTTT.

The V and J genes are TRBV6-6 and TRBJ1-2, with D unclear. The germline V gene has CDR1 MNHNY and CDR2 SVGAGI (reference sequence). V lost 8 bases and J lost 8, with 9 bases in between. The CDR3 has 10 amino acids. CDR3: CASWGAGYTF. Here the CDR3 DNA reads TGTGCCAGCTGGGGTGCCGGCTACACCTTC.

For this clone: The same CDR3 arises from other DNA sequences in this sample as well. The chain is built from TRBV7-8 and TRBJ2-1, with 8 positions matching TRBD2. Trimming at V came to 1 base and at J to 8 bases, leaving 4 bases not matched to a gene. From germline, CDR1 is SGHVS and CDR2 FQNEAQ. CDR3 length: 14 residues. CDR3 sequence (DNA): TGTGCCAGCAGCTTAGAGGCGGGAGGAGATGAGCAGTTCTTC. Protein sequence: CASSLEAGGDEQFF.

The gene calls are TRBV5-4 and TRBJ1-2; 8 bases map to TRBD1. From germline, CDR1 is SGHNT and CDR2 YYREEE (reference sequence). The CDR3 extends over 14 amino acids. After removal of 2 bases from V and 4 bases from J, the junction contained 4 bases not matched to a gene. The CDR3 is CASSFLRGPYGYTF. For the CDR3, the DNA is TGTGCCAGCAGCTTTCTCAGGGGGCCCTATGGCTACACCTTC.

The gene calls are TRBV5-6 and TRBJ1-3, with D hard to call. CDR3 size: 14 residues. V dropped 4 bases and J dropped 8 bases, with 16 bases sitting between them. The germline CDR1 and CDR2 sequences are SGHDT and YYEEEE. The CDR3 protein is CASSPVWGADTIYF. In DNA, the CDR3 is TGTGCCAGCAGCCCTGTATGGGGAGCGGACACCATATATTTT.

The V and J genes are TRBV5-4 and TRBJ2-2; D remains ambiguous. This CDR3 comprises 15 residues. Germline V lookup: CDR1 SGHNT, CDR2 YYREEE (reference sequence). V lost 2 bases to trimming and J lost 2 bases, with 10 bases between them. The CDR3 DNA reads TGTGCCAGCAGCTTTAGCACCGGAAACACCGGGGAGCTGTTTTTT. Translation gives CASSFSTGNTGELFF.

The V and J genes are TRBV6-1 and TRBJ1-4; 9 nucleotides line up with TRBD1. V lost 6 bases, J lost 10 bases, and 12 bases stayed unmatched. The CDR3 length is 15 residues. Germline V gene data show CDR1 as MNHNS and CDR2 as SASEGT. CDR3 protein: CASRIQGASSGKLFF. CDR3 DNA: TGTGCCAGCAGGATACAGGGGGCATCGTCGGGAAAACTGTTTTTT.

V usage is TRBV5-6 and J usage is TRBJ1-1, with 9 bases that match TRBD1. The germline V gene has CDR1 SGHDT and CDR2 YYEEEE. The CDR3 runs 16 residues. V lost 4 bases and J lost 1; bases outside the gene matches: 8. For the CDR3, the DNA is TGTGCCAGCAGCACCCCCGGGACAGGGACGAACACTGAAGCTTTCTTT. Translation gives CASSTPGTGTNTEAFF.

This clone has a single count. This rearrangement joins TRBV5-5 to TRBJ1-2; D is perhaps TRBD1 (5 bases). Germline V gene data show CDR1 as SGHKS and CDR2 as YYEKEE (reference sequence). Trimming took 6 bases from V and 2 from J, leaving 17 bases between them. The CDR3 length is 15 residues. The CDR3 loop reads CASTSGGITNYGYTF. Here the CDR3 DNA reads TGTGCCAGCACCTCCGGGGGAATAACCAACTATGGCTACACCTTC.

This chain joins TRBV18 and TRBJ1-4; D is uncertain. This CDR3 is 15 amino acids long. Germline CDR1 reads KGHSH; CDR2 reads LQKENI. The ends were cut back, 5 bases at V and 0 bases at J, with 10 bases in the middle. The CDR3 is CASSDLVATNEKLFF. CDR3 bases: TGTGCCAGCTCAGACCTGGTAGCAACTAATGAAAAACTGTTTTTT.

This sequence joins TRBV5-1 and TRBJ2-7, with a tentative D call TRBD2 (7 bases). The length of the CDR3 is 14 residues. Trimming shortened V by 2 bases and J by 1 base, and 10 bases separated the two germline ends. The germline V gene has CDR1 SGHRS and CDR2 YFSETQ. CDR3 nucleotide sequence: TGCGCCAGCAGCTTAGGGGGGGTGTCCTACGAGCAGTACTTC. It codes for CASSLGGVSYEQYF.

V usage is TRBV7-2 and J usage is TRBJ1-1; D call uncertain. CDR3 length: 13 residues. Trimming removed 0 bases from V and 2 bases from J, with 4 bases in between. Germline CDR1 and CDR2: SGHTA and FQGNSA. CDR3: CASSLAQNTEAFF. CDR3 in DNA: TGTGCCAGCAGCTTAGCCCAAAACACTGAAGCTTTCTTT.